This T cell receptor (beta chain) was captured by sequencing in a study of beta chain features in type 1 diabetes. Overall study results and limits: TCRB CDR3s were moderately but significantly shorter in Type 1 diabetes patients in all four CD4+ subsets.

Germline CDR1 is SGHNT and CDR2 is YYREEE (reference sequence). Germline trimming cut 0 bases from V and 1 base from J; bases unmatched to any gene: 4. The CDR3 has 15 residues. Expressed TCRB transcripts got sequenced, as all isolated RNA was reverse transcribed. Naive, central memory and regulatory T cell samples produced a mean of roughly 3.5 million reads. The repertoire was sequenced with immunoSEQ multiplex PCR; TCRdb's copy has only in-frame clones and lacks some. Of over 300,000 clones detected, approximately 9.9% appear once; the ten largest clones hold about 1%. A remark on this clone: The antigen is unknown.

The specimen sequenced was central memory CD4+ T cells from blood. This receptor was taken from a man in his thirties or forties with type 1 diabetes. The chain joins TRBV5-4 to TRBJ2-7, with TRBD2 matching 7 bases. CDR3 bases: TGTGCCAGCAGCTTGGAATCTAGCGGTTCCTACGAGCAGTACTTC. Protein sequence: CASSLESSGSYEQYF.